These 9 T cell receptor beta chains came from one sample sequenced in a study of T cell responses to AZD1222 COVID-19 vaccine. Only in-frame clones appear in the TCRdb table, and some are missing; sequencing was by immunoSEQ multiplex PCR. Of some 130,000 clones in the sample, around 84% were seen once. The source material was peripheral blood, sampled on day 0 of AZD1222 vaccination. These receptors originate from an adult in good health.

The V call is TRBV7-2, the J call TRBJ2-4; 12 bases line up with TRBD2. The V gene's germline CDR1 is SGHTA and CDR2 FQGNSA. The length of the CDR3 is 19 residues. With V trimmed by 1 base and J by 8 bases, 15 bases remained unmatched. Here the CDR3 reads CASSLVVMASGGARDIQYF. The CDR3 region has the DNA TGTGCCAGCAGCTTAGTTGTCATGGCTAGCGGGGGGGCCCGGGACATTCAGTACTTC.

V usage is TRBV19 and J usage is TRBJ1-5, with 9 bases identical to TRBD1. The CDR3 extends over 14 amino acids. CDR1 is LNHDA and CDR2 is SQIVND in the germline V gene (reference sequence). The V gene end was trimmed by 6 bases and the J gene end by 5 bases; junction bases not matched to a gene: 5. CDR3 DNA: TGTGCCAGTAGGGGACAGGGCGGGGATCAGCCCCAGCATTTT. This codes for CASRGQGGDQPQHF.

This chain links TRBV6-1 with TRBJ1-2, with no clear D. Trimming removed 4 bases from V and 2 bases from J, with 20 bases in between. This CDR3 contains 17 residues. Germline-derived CDR1 and CDR2 are MNHNS and SASEGT. CDR3 sequence: CASSAATLGGLNYGYTF. CDR3 nucleotides: TGTGCCAGCAGTGCCGCAACCTTAGGAGGATTAAACTATGGCTACACCTTC.

The chain uses TRBV7-9 and TRBJ2-6; the D gene is possibly TRBD1 (6 bases). The V gene's germline CDR1 is SEHNR and CDR2 FQNEAQ (reference sequence). The V end lost 5 bases, the J end lost 2 bases, and 16 bases lay between the germline ends. The CDR3 is made up of 17 amino acids. CDR3 region: CASSPLVGGAGANVLTF. In DNA, the CDR3 is TGTGCCAGCAGCCCCCTCGTAGGGGGTGCTGGGGCCAACGTCCTGACTTTC.

This chain connects TRBV19 to TRBJ2-3; perhaps D is TRBD1 or TRBD2 (5 bases each). Germline loops: CDR1 LNHDA, CDR2 SQIVND (reference sequence). V was cut by 6 bases and J by 0 bases, with 16 bases left in between. CDR3 length equals 16 residues. The chain's CDR3 is CASSRTTGQSTDTQYF. CDR3 DNA: TGTGCCAGTAGCCGGACGACGGGGCAGAGCACAGATACGCAGTATTTT.

This clone has only one observation. This chain connects TRBV2 to TRBJ2-5; 8 bases match TRBD1. V trimming: 6 bases; J trimming: 4 bases; junction bases outside the gene matches: 4. Germline lookup yields CDR1 SNHLY and CDR2 FYNNEI. The length of the CDR3 is 13 residues. CDR3 protein: CASSQDRGETQYF. As DNA, the CDR3 is TGTGCCAGCAGCCAAGACAGGGGAGAGACCCAGTACTTC.

The chain uses TRBV9 and TRBJ1-3; the D gene is possibly TRBD1 (5 bases). Germline V gene lookup returns CDR1 SGDLS and CDR2 YYNGEE. CDR3 length: 17 residues. V lost 4 bases and J lost 4, with 21 bases in between. CDR3 region: CASSPTTAGGFGNTIYF. For the CDR3, the DNA is TGTGCCAGCAGCCCCACGACAGCCGGAGGATTCGGAAACACCATATATTTT.

This rearrangement joins TRBV5-5 to TRBJ1-2; TRBD1 aligns across 9 bases. The CDR3 runs 18 residues. V gave up 4 bases and J gave up 0 bases; unmatched junction bases: 13. Per germline, CDR1 SGHKS and CDR2 YYEKEE (reference sequence). The CDR3 DNA sequence: TGTGCCAGCAGCCGAACTAGGACAGGGGTTACTTCTAACTATGGCTACACCTTC. It codes for CASSRTRTGVTSNYGYTF.

The J gene is TRBJ2-3, the V gene TRBV9; no clear D. V was trimmed by 0 bases and J by 9 bases, leaving 14 bases between them. The CDR3 is 14 amino acids. The germline V gene encodes CDR1 SGDLS and CDR2 YYNGEE. Here the CDR3 DNA reads TGTGCCAGCAGCGTAGTGGACGAGCTTCGAACGCAGTATTTT. Translation gives CASSVVDELRTQYF.